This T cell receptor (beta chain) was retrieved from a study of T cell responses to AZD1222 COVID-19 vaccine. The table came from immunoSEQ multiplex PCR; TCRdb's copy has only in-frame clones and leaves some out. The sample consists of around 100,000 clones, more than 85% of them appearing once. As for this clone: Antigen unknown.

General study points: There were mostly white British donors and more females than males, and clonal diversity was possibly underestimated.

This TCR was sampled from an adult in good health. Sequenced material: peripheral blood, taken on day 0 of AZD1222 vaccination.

The CDR3 loop reads CAWSVQGGLAKNIQYF. CDR3 bases: TGTGCCTGGAGTGTACAAGGGGGGCTAGCCAAAAACATTCAGTACTTC. This rearrangement joins TRBV30 to TRBJ2-4, with D tentatively TRBD1 or TRBD2 (6 bases each). CDR3 length: 16 amino acids. The ends were cut back, 0 bases at V and 0 bases at J, with 12 bases in the middle. Germline CDR1 reads GTSNPN; CDR2 reads SVGIG (reference sequence).